A single TCR beta chain is shown here with its context. Its antigen is as yet unknown. PCR employed 60 Vbeta and 13 Jbeta primers. TCRdb keeps only in-frame clones here, not all; method: immunoSEQ multiplex PCR. The table includes about 130,000 clones, about 82% detected once. The data derive from a study of cytomegalovirus exposure and HLA in healthy donors. Turning to the study itself: Unique TCRs from HLA-typed donors, 70 million to 100 million of them, were held in an early data release.

Germline values: CDR1 DFQATT, CDR2 SNEGSKA (reference sequence). V was clipped by 6 bases and J by 8 bases, with 11 bases between them. The CDR3 consists of 11 residues. The study, taken as a whole, reports: Later analysis placed DRB1 highest and HLA-C lowest in TCR association rates, which differed by HLA locus.

This TCR came from a man aged 30 to 39 in good health. The chain employs TRBV20-1 and TRBJ2-1; D remains unclear. Input material: PBMCs. DNA of the CDR3: TGCAGTGCCCCGCGGCTCCATGAGCAGTTCTTC. The encoded protein is CSAPRLHEQFF.